This T cell receptor (beta chain) appears in the sequencing data of a study of blood T cell repertoires in COVID-19. Study overall: T cells, B-cell-depleted T cells, or PBMCs supplied cDNA or gDNA.

Living in under 30 US areas, the participants were between roughly 18 and 90 years of age. In assigning cohorts, the study relied on participant-reported clinical history. Trimming removed 2 bases at V and 9 bases at J, with 13 bases between. CDR1 and CDR2 from the germline V gene are MNHEY and SVGAGI. This CDR3 has 14 residues. The table lists this clone with a few counts. Original processing methods: For nucleated cells, counts were estimated from reference gene primer amplification. The assay was immunoSEQ multiplex PCR, and TCRdb's table has in-frame clones only and misses some. D and trimming come from the DNA, and the V and J calls and clone size come from that table. Of 150,000 to 200,000 clones listed, approximately 80% are singletons.

This receptor was obtained from a man between 65 and 85 years old who had been exposed to COVID-19. The sample was PBMCs or T cells enriched from blood (not recorded which). The rearrangement uses TRBV6-5 and TRBJ1-4, with D maybe TRBD1 (6 bases). CDR3 sequence: CASSYGDNRKKLFF. The CDR3 DNA is TGTGCCAGCAGTTACGGGGACAACAGGAAAAAACTGTTTTTT.